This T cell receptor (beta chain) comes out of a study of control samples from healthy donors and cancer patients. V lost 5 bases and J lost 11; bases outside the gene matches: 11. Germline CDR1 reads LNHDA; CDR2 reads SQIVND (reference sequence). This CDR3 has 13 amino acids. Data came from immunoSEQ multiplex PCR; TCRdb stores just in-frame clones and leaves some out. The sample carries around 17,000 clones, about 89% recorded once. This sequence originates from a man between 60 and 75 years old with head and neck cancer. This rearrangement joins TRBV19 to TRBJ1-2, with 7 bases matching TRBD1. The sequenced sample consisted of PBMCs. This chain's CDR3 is CASSPTGLIGYTF. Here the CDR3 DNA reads TGTGCCAGTAGTCCGACAGGGCTAATCGGTTACACCTTC.